These 25 T cell receptor beta chains were sequenced from one sample in a study of cytomegalovirus exposure and HLA in healthy donors. Primers: 60 Vbeta forward and 13 Jbeta reverse. Libraries were prepared by immunoSEQ multiplex PCR; TCRdb keeps only in-frame clonotypes and omits some of them. Of roughly 150,000 clones in the sample, around 80% are singletons; the top ten hold approximately 1.5%. The sample consisted of PBMCs. The origin of the receptors is a male donor in good health and CMV-seronegative.

The V call is TRBV19, the J call TRBJ2-7, with TRBD2 as a possible D gene (5 bases). This CDR3 is built from 13 residues. Germline CDR1 and CDR2: LNHDA and SQIVND (reference sequence). V lost 5 bases and J 2 bases, leaving 10 bases between the germline ends. The CDR3 sequence: CASSRAGPYEQYF. CDR3 bases: TGTGCCAGTAGTCGGGCGGGCCCCTACGAGCAGTACTTC.

In DNA form, the CDR3 reads TGTGCCAGCGGGGCCCAGGGGGCCGGTGGCTACACCTTC. Amino acid sequence: CASGAQGAGGYTF. The chain employs TRBV7-2 and TRBJ1-2; 8 nucleotides match TRBD1. The CDR3 is 13 amino acids. Germline CDR1 reads SGHTA; CDR2 reads FQGNSA. V shed 8 bases and J 7 bases; nucleotides not matched to a gene: 9.

About this clone itself: This specimen includes other DNA sequences encoding the same CDR3. The chain joins TRBV7-3 to TRBJ2-1, with TRBD2 identical over 9 bases. The germline CDR1 and CDR2 sequences are SGHTA and FQGTGA. The CDR3 is made up of 15 amino acids. V lost 1 base to trimming and J lost 4 bases; unmatched junction nucleotides: 2. The CDR3 bases are TGTGCCAGCAGCTTAAGACTAGCGGCTTACAATGAGCAGTTCTTC. Amino acid sequence: CASSLRLAAYNEQFF. The full variable domain, in which reference TRBV7-3 and TRBJ2-1 provide the parts outside the CDR3, is GAGVSQTPSNKVTEKGKYVELRCDPISGHTALYWYRQSLGQGPEFLIYFQGTGAADDSGLPNDRFFAVRPEGSVSTLKIQRTERGDSAVYLCASSLRLAAYNEQFFGPGTRLTVL.

The chain couples TRBV6-4 to TRBJ2-6; 10 bases align to TRBD2. CDR1 is MRHNA and CDR2 is SNTAGT in the germline V gene. This CDR3 contains 18 residues. Germline trimming cut 6 bases from V and 0 bases from J; bases unmatched to any gene: 8. The DNA of the CDR3 is TGTGCCAGCAGCCGACTAGCGGGCCCTAACTCTGGGGCCAACGTCCTGACTTTC. Protein sequence: CASSRLAGPNSGANVLTF.

V is TRBV28 and J is TRBJ2-3; D not certain. Trimming removed 1 base from V and 1 base from J, with 3 bases in between. The CDR3 consists of 13 residues. Germline loops: CDR1 MDHEN, CDR2 SYDVKM. The CDR3 nucleotides are TGTGCCAGCAGTTTATTCGGCACAGATACGCAGTATTTT. It yields the protein CASSLFGTDTQYF.

The chain employs TRBV29-1 and TRBJ2-7; D unresolved. The CDR3 covers 13 residues. Trimming stripped 3 bases from V and 3 bases from J, with 12 bases between. Germline CDR1 and CDR2: SQVTM and ANQGSEA. CDR3 residues: CSVDGDPIYEQYF. The CDR3 nucleotides are TGCAGCGTTGACGGAGACCCTATCTACGAGCAGTACTTC.

The chain carries TRBV18 and TRBJ2-6; the match to TRBD1 covers 7 bases. After removal of 6 bases from V and 0 bases from J, the junction contained 14 bases not matched to a gene. This CDR3 contains 19 residues. CDR1 is KGHSH and CDR2 is LQKENI in the germline V gene. CDR3: CASSSRGGSGGSGANVLTF. Here the CDR3 DNA reads TGTGCCAGCTCGTCTAGAGGCGGGTCAGGGGGCTCTGGGGCCAACGTCCTGACTTTC.

V is TRBV6-6 and J is TRBJ2-1, with a weak D call TRBD2 (6 bases). Germline CDR1 reads MNHNY; CDR2 reads SVGAGI (reference sequence). The CDR3 totals 14 residues. Trimming took 2 bases from V and 1 from J, leaving 6 bases between them. This CDR3 is CASSYGGSYNEQFF. CDR3 bases: TGTGCCAGCAGTTACGGAGGGTCCTACAATGAGCAGTTCTTC.

The sample holds one count of this clone. Written as DNA, the CDR3 is TGTGCCACCAGCAGAGGCCGGGACTCCTACGAGCAGTACTTC. The encoded protein is CATSRGRDSYEQYF. This sequence joins TRBV15 and TRBJ2-7; D is possibly TRBD2 (5 bases). V shed 1 base and J shed 0 bases, with 7 bases lying between them. The CDR3 extends over 14 amino acids. CDR1 and CDR2 from the germline V gene are LNHNV and YYDKDF (reference sequence).

The V and J genes are TRBV14 and TRBJ2-1; tentative D call: TRBD2 (6 bases). Per the germline V gene, CDR1 is SGHDN and CDR2 is FVKESK. The ends were cut back, 2 bases at V and 7 bases at J, with 15 bases in the middle. The CDR3 spans 15 residues. CDR3 in amino acids: CASSQIAAGGNEQFF. CDR3 DNA sequence: TGTGCCAGCAGCCAAATAGCGGCCGGGGGTAATGAGCAGTTCTTC.

This clone was seen just once. V and J are TRBV28 and TRBJ1-1, with unresolved D. Trimming took off 3 bases at V and 0 bases at J, with 11 bases between the two ends. This CDR3 spans 15 amino acids. Germline assignment: CDR1 MDHEN and CDR2 SYDVKM. As DNA, the CDR3 is TGTGCCAGCAGTTTTAGCACCGGTATGAACACTGAAGCTTTCTTT. Translated: CASSFSTGMNTEAFF.

The CDR3 spells CASSLGDSGDSYEQYF. For the CDR3, the DNA is TGTGCCAGCAGCTTAGGGGATAGCGGGGACTCCTACGAGCAGTACTTC. This chain links TRBV7-9 with TRBJ2-7; 8 bases align to TRBD2. Germline-derived CDR1 and CDR2 are SEHNR and FQNEAQ (reference sequence). The CDR3 contains 16 residues. The V gene end was trimmed by 1 base and the J gene end by 0 bases; junction bases not matched to a gene: 5.

V gene TRBV7-6 combines with J gene TRBJ1-2; D ambiguous. Germline CDR1 SGHVS, CDR2 FNYEAQ. The CDR3 is 15 residues long. V shed 1 base and J shed 0 bases, with 9 bases lying between them. CDR3 residues: CASSLDGRPNYGYTF. The CDR3 DNA follows: TGTGCCAGCAGCTTAGACGGGAGGCCTAACTATGGCTACACCTTC.

The genes are TRBV7-6 and TRBJ2-2, with a possible D match to TRBD2 (6 bases). The CDR3 is 15 residues long. Germline-derived CDR1 and CDR2 are SGHVS and FNYEAQ. V was trimmed by 4 bases and J by 2 bases, leaving 11 bases between them. Here the CDR3 DNA reads TGTGCCAGCAGCTCTACGGGGGTCAACACCGGGGAGCTGTTTTTT. Residues: CASSSTGVNTGELFF.

This clone was picked up a small number of times. This chain links TRBV2 with TRBJ1-4, with TRBD1 identical over 9 bases. The CDR3 is made up of 14 amino acids. Unmatched junction bases numbered 4, after V lost 4 bases and J lost 7 bases. Germline CDR1 is SNHLY and CDR2 is FYNNEI. The CDR3 loop is CASSVDRGREKLFF. Here the CDR3 DNA reads TGTGCCAGCAGTGTGGACAGGGGACGTGAAAAACTGTTTTTT.

The chain has TRBV7-8 and TRBJ1-5, with D tentatively TRBD1 (6 bases). The CDR3 contains 16 residues. Germline-derived CDR1 and CDR2 are SGHVS and FQNEAQ. The V and J ends lost 5 bases and 6 bases respectively, with 20 bases between them. CDR3 residues: CASSPTGGAGTQPQHF. CDR3 DNA: TGTGCCAGCAGCCCCACGGGGGGGGCAGGGACTCAGCCCCAGCATTTT.

The chain carries TRBV19 and TRBJ1-1; D possibly corresponds to TRBD1 (6 bases). This CDR3 contains 14 residues. V was pared by 6 bases and J by 5 bases, with 16 bases between. In germline, CDR1 is LNHDA, CDR2 SQIVND (reference sequence). The CDR3 protein is CASSPQQGRTEAFF. CDR3 in DNA: TGTGCCAGTAGCCCCCAACAGGGTCGGACTGAAGCTTTCTTT.

This chain uses TRBV7-6 with TRBJ2-1; TRBD2 matches 10 bases. Unmatched junction bases numbered 17, after V lost 5 bases and J lost 4 bases. CDR1 SGHVS and CDR2 FNYEAQ come from the germline V gene. This CDR3 region has 19 residues. The CDR3 sequence: CASSDPQSGSGRFYNEQFF. CDR3 DNA sequence: TGTGCCAGCAGCGACCCCCAAAGCGGTAGCGGGAGGTTTTACAATGAGCAGTTCTTC.

The CDR3 DNA follows: TGTGCCAGCAGCTTAGATGAAGGTCAGGGTGGCTACACCTTC. Translation: CASSLDEGQGGYTF. The chain uses TRBV7-2 and TRBJ1-2, with D possibly TRBD1 on 5 matching bases. The CDR3 loop spans 14 amino acids. The V end was cut by 1 base, the J end by 7 bases, with 13 bases between. CDR1 and CDR2 (germline): SGHTA, FQGNSA.

The gene calls are TRBV5-4 and TRBJ2-5; TRBD1 matches at 11 bases. Trimming cost V 7 bases and J 5 bases; bases outside gene matches: 13. Germline V gene sequence: CDR1 SGHNT, CDR2 YYREEE (reference sequence). The CDR3 sequence is 16 residues long. CDR3: CASRMTGQGGGETQYF. The CDR3 nucleotides read TGTGCCAGCCGCATGACGGGACAGGGGGGTGGGGAGACCCAGTACTTC.

CDR3 protein: CASSPASGGAYNEQFF. The CDR3 DNA is TGTGCCAGCTCCCCAGCTAGCGGGGGGGCATACAATGAGCAGTTCTTC. The gene calls are TRBV18 and TRBJ2-1; 12 bases agree with TRBD2. Germline CDR1 KGHSH, CDR2 LQKENI. This CDR3 contains 16 residues. J was trimmed by 4 bases and V by 6 bases; bases with no gene match: 7. Using reference TRBV18 and TRBJ2-1 for the parts outside the CDR3, the full variable domain is NAGVMQNPRHLVRRRGQEARLRCSPMKGHSHVYWYRQLPEEGLKFMVYLQKENIIDESGMPKERFSAEFPKEGPSILRIQQVVRGDSAAYFCASSPASGGAYNEQFFGPGTRLTVL.

This clone has a handful of counts. The V and J genes are TRBV6-1 and TRBJ2-7, with unresolved D. The length of the CDR3 is 13 residues. V lost 1 base, J lost 2 bases, and 6 bases lay in between. The V gene's germline CDR1 is MNHNS and CDR2 SASEGT. CDR3 in amino acids: CASSEDTAYEQYF. The CDR3 region has the DNA TGTGCCAGCAGTGAAGACACAGCCTACGAGCAGTACTTC.

This clone turned up a few times. The chain joins TRBV29-1 to TRBJ2-1; TRBD2 agrees at 8 bases. The CDR3 has 15 amino acids. The trim removed 4 bases at V and 1 base at J, leaving 6 bases unmatched. In germline, CDR1 is SQVTM, CDR2 ANQGSEA. The CDR3: CSVGPLAGSYNEQFF. The DNA for the CDR3 is TGCAGCGTTGGGCCCTTAGCGGGGTCCTACAATGAGCAGTTCTTC.

V and J are TRBV7-8 and TRBJ2-2; D ambiguous. The germline V gene has CDR1 SGHVS and CDR2 FQNEAQ. CDR3 size: 13 residues. Trimming left V 5 bases short and J 7 bases short, with 11 bases between. The CDR3 DNA follows: TGTGCCAGCAGCCATCCTCTATACGGGGAGCTGTTTTTT. Its protein is CASSHPLYGELFF.

This chain connects TRBV27 to TRBJ2-5; 11 bases align to TRBD2. CDR1 is MNHEY, CDR2 SMNVEV, per germline (reference sequence). The CDR3 has 15 residues. V lost 6 bases to trimming and J lost 5 bases; unmatched junction nucleotides: 8. The CDR3 here is CASRSSGGNRETQYF. CDR3 coding DNA: TGTGCCAGCAGGTCTAGCGGGGGGAACAGGGAGACCCAGTACTTC.